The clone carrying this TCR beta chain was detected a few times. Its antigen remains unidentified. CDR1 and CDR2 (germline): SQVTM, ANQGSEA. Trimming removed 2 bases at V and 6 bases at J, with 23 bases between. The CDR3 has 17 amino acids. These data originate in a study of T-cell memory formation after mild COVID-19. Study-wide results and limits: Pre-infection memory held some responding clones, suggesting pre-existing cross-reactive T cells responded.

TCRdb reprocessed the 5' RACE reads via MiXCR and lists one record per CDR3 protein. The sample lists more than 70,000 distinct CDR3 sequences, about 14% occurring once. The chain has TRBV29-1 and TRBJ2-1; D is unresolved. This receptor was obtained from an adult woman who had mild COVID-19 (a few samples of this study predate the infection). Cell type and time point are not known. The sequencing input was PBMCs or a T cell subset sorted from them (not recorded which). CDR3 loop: CSVENRHRSPLPNEQFF. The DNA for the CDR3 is TGCAGCGTTGAAAACCGCCATCGTTCCCCTTTACCCAATGAGCAGTTCTTC.